One and the same sample provided the 18 T cell receptor beta chains below, sequenced in a study of cytomegalovirus exposure and HLA in healthy donors. 60 Vbeta and 13 Jbeta primers were used in PCR. Assay used: immunoSEQ multiplex PCR; TCRdb lists only in-frame clones, some missing. The sample yields some 120,000 clones, approximately 9.4% seen once. The sample was PBMCs. The receptors stem from a man aged 25 to 45 in good health and CMV-seronegative.

This clone was seen at least ten times. The rearrangement links TRBV2 to TRBJ2-3; tentatively, D is TRBD2 (5 bases). Per germline, CDR1 SNHLY and CDR2 FYNNEI. The CDR3 is made up of 15 amino acids. The ends were cut back, 7 bases at V and 0 bases at J, with 14 bases in the middle. The CDR3 region has the DNA TGTGCCAGCAACCCTAGCAGTAGTAGCACAGATACGCAGTATTTT. Its translation is CASNPSSSSTDTQYF.

V is TRBV4-3 and J is TRBJ1-5; 9 bases align to TRBD1. The germline gives CDR1 LGHNA, CDR2 YSLEER. The CDR3 totals 14 residues. V lost 4 bases and J lost 6; bases outside the gene matches: 4. CDR3 DNA: TGCGCCAGCAGCCTTTACAGGGGGCGTCAGCCCCAGCATTTT. Its translation: CASSLYRGRQPQHF.

V usage is TRBV6-5 and J usage is TRBJ2-5; TRBD2 agrees at 9 bases. Trimming at V came to 1 base and at J to 5 bases, leaving 5 bases not matched to a gene. Germline assignment: CDR1 MNHEY and CDR2 SVGAGI. The CDR3 runs 15 residues. The CDR3 region is CASSYLASGVETQYF. In DNA form, the CDR3 reads TGTGCCAGCAGTTACTTGGCTAGCGGGGTTGAGACCCAGTACTTC.

The CDR3 bases are TGTGCCAGCAGTGCCTATGAGCAGTTCTTC. Protein: CASSAYEQFF. The chain has TRBV2 and TRBJ2-1; no clear D gene. The V end lost 4 bases, the J end lost 8 bases, and 3 bases lay between the germline ends. The CDR3 length is 10 residues. Per germline, CDR1 SNHLY and CDR2 FYNNEI.

This clone has a handful of counts. V usage is TRBV25-1 and J usage is TRBJ2-2; D unclear. Trimming shortened V by 2 bases and J by 6 bases, and 10 bases separated the two germline ends. Germline lookup yields CDR1 MGHDK and CDR2 SYGVNS. The CDR3 consists of 14 residues. CDR3 residues: CASSEGGMAGELFF. For the CDR3, the DNA is TGTGCCAGCAGTGAAGGCGGAATGGCCGGGGAGCTGTTTTTT.

CDR3 coding DNA: TGCGCCAGCAGCCAAGTCTTCAGCAGGGAAGAGACCCAGTACTTC. Its translation is CASSQVFSREETQYF. This sequence joins TRBV4-1 and TRBJ2-5; a possible D gene is TRBD1 (5 bases). V lost 1 base and J 3 bases, leaving 12 bases between the germline ends. The CDR3 is 15 residues long. CDR1 MGHRA and CDR2 YSYEKL come from the germline V gene.

The rearrangement joins TRBV30 to TRBJ2-7; 11 bases match TRBD1. Germline V gives CDR1 GTSNPN, CDR2 SVGIG (reference sequence). V lost 3 bases, J lost 2 bases, and 15 bases stayed unmatched. This CDR3 region has 18 residues. The CDR3 is CAWSPKGAGTGGAYEQYF. The CDR3 DNA follows: TGTGCCTGGAGCCCTAAGGGGGCCGGGACAGGGGGTGCCTACGAGCAGTACTTC.

The genes are TRBV5-4 and TRBJ2-5; D ambiguous. The CDR3 runs to 15 residues. Trimming took 3 bases from V and 7 from J, leaving 19 bases between them. The germline V gene encodes CDR1 SGHNT and CDR2 YYREEE (reference sequence). Here the CDR3 DNA reads TGTGCCAGCAGCTCGATAACCGAGTCTCCGGGGACCCAGTACTTC. It yields the protein CASSSITESPGTQYF.

Only a few counts were recorded for this clone. The chain recombines TRBV29-1 with TRBJ1-1; TRBD1 agrees at 7 bases. The length of the CDR3 is 13 residues. Germline CDR1 SQVTM, CDR2 ANQGSEA. The junction had 0 bases not matched to a gene; V was cut back by 2 bases and J by 0 bases. CDR3 sequence (DNA): TGCAGCGTTGAAAGGGGGCTGAACACTGAAGCTTTCTTT. It codes for CSVERGLNTEAFF.

The table lists this clone with a few counts. The sample holds other DNA sequences that translate to the same CDR3. The CDR3 protein is CASSVGGIGTDTQYF. The CDR3 DNA is TGTGCCAGCAGCGTAGGCGGAATTGGCACAGATACGCAGTATTTT. V usage is TRBV9 and J usage is TRBJ2-3; D call uncertain. The V end was cut by 0 bases, the J end by 1 base, with 9 bases between. The CDR3 is 15 residues long. CDR1 and CDR2 from the germline V gene are SGDLS and YYNGEE.

This clone was detected only a few times. One end of the junction fails to match germline, which may point to a read error. This chain uses TRBV19 with TRBJ2-1, with 9 bases aligning to TRBD2. In germline, CDR1 is LNHDA, CDR2 SQIVND (reference sequence). This CDR3 region has 13 residues. The CDR3 spells CASSIARGGATLF. The CDR3 nucleotides are TGTGCCAGTAGTATAGCACGCGGGGGGGCCACACTCTTC.

The chain uses TRBV6-4 and TRBJ2-3, with TRBD2 identical over 7 bases. Looked up from germline, CDR1 is MRHNA and CDR2 is SNTAGT. The V segment lost 3 bases and the J segment 3 bases; nucleotides outside the gene matches: 6. CDR3 size: 15 residues. DNA of the CDR3: TGTGCCAGCAGTGAGGGAGCGGGATCTACAGATACGCAGTATTTT. This gives the protein CASSEGAGSTDTQYF.

The chain has TRBV19 and TRBJ2-5, with 9 bases matching TRBD1. CDR1 and CDR2 (germline): LNHDA, SQIVND (reference sequence). The CDR3 loop spans 16 amino acids. V lost 1 base to trimming and J lost 4 bases; unmatched junction nucleotides: 7. CDR3 sequence reads: CASSIGYRGRRETQYF. In nucleotides, the CDR3 is TGTGCCAGTAGTATAGGGTACAGGGGGCGCAGAGAGACCCAGTACTTC. Full variable domain (rest looked up from reference TRBV19 and TRBJ2-5): DGGITQSPKYLFRKEGQNVTLSCEQNLNHDAMYWYRQDPGQGLRLIYYSQIVNDFQKGDIAEGYSVSREKKESFPLTVTSAQKNPTAFYLCASSIGYRGRRETQYFGPGTRLLVL.

This clone was counted only a few times. The CDR3 region has the DNA TGTGCCAGCAGCCAGGGACTAGCGGGAGCGGGGGAGCTGTTTTTT. Translation gives CASSQGLAGAGELFF. The chain uses TRBV4-2 and TRBJ2-2; 14 nucleotides align to TRBD2. The CDR3 spans 15 residues. V shed 3 bases and J 8 bases; nucleotides not matched to a gene: 2. Germline CDR1 reads LGHNA; CDR2 reads YNFKEQ.

This clone was seen more than once but under ten times. The junction does not match germline at one end; this may be a read error. In the same sample, other DNA sequences code for this CDR3. The V and J genes are TRBV28 and TRBJ2-7, with 7 nucleotides matching TRBD2. In germline, CDR1 is MDHEN, CDR2 SYDVKM. This CDR3 has 14 residues. This chain's CDR3 is CASSLSAGVSEQYF. The CDR3 nucleotides are TGTGCCAGCAGTCTGTCTGCGGGAGTAAGCGAGCAGTATTTC.

This clone came up a few times. The chain uses TRBV5-1 and TRBJ2-7; D is possibly TRBD1 (5 bases). V was shortened by 0 bases and J by 7 bases, with 8 bases between the two germline ends. The CDR3 consists of 12 residues. Germline CDR1 and CDR2: SGHRS and YFSETQ. This CDR3 reads CASSLGKGEQYF. CDR3 bases: TGCGCCAGCAGCTTGGGTAAGGGGGAGCAGTACTTC.

This clone was recorded a few times. This sequence joins TRBV6-1 and TRBJ2-7; TRBD1 matches at 7 bases. Germline CDR1 MNHNS, CDR2 SASEGT. Losses at the gene ends were 7 bases for V and 0 bases for J; bases not matched to a gene: 6. The CDR3 totals 14 residues. As DNA, the CDR3 is TGTGCCAGCATGAGCAGGGGGTCCTCCTACGAGCAGTACTTC. Translation: CASMSRGSSYEQYF.

This clone was counted between two and nine times. The chain combines TRBV6-6 with TRBJ2-1; 10 nucleotides match TRBD2. The CDR3 covers 14 residues. V shed 6 bases, J shed 7 bases, and the junction held 6 bases outside the gene matches. Germline V gives CDR1 MNHNY, CDR2 SVGAGI (reference sequence). The CDR3 protein is CASSEREGRNEQFF. CDR3 nucleotides: TGTGCCAGCAGCGAGCGGGAGGGCCGGAATGAGCAGTTCTTC.